A selection of T cell receptor beta chains follows, all from one sample in a study of blood T cell repertoires in COVID-19. Clones were read by immunoSEQ multiplex PCR, and TCRdb kept only the in-frame ones, dropping some. The data show around 200,000 clones, about 80% seen once. The sequenced sample was peripheral blood. These receptor sequences come from a man aged 45 to 65 with active or convalescent COVID-19. Each CDR3 is given with its conserved first and last residue. D genes are given only for firm matches. Some rows have no size entry. The others give once, few or many, or a class for an expanded clone.

V	size	J	D	CDR3	DNA
TRBV3-1/TRBV3-2	-	TRBJ2-1	-	CASRRESGVGNEQFF	TGTGCCAGCAGGAGAGAGTCAGGTGTGGGCAATGAGCAGTTCTTC
TRBV29-1	-	TRBJ1-1	-	CSVEEGGGTEAFF	TGCAGCGTTGAAGAGGGAGGGGGAACTGAAGCTTTCTTT
TRBV19	few	TRBJ1-2	-	CASSTPLTRDHGYTF	TGTGCCAGTAGTACCCCCTTGACTAGGGATCATGGCTACACCTTC
TRBV9	-	TRBJ2-1	-	CASSVGTSPGDEQFF	TGTGCCAGCAGCGTAGGTACTAGCCCCGGGGATGAGCAGTTCTTC
TRBV19	-	TRBJ2-4	-	CASRPTPGAKNIQYF	TGTGCCAGTAGGCCGACCCCAGGGGCCAAAAACATTCAGTACTTC
TRBV28	-	TRBJ1-4	-	CASSFRRNEKLFF	TGTGCCAGCAGTTTTCGGAGAAATGAAAAACTGTTTTTT
TRBV30	-	TRBJ2-7	-	CAWSVGSGYEQYF	TGTGCCTGGAGTGTGGGGTCGGGATACGAGCAGTACTTC
TRBV18	-	TRBJ2-7	-	CASSPDTGPYEQYF	TGTGCCAGCTCACCAGATACAGGGCCATACGAGCAGTACTTC
TRBV5-4	-	TRBJ2-5	TRBD1	CASSLKGTGGVETQYF	TGTGCCAGCAGCCTAAAGGGGACAGGGGGCGTTGAGACCCAGTACTTC
TRBV9	-	TRBJ2-7	TRBD1	CASSVEGTGVREQYF	TGTGCCAGCAGCGTAGAGGGGACAGGGGTGCGCGAGCAGTACTTC
TRBV19	-	TRBJ1-2	TRBD1	CASSGGFTGELYGYTF	TGTGCCAGTAGTGGTGGATTTACAGGGGAGCTCTATGGCTACACCTTC
TRBV12-3/TRBV12-4	-	TRBJ2-2	-	CASRVSSAGELFF	TGTGCCAGCCGGGTTTCCTCGGCCGGGGAGCTGTTTTTT
TRBV28	once	TRBJ2-2	-	CASSRGRNTGELFF	TGTGCCAGCAGCCGGGGGAGGAACACCGGGGAGCTGTTTTTT
TRBV5-1	-	TRBJ1-1	-	CASSLTGGTTEAFF	TGCGCCAGCAGCTTGACCGGAGGTACCACTGAAGCTTTCTTT
TRBV6-5	-	TRBJ1-1	-	CASSMADTEAFF	TGTGCCAGCAGTATGGCAGACACTGAAGCTTTCTTT
TRBV28	-	TRBJ1-4	-	CASSGRGGSHEKLFF	TGTGCCAGCAGTGGCCGGGGGGGCTCCCATGAAAAACTGTTTTTT
TRBV5-5	-	TRBJ2-2	-	CASSLEPLTDTGELFF	TGTGCCAGCAGCTTGGAGCCCCTCACGGACACCGGGGAGCTGTTTTTT
TRBV12-3/TRBV12-4	-	TRBJ1-4	-	CASTGTWDEKLFF	TGTGCCAGCACTGGGACTTGGGATGAAAAACTGTTTTTT
TRBV6-2/TRBV6-3	few	TRBJ1-4	-	CASSYSTLGLEQLFF	TGTGCCAGCAGTTACTCTACTTTGGGCCTTGAGCAACTGTTTTTT
TRBV5-5	-	TRBJ1-1	-	CASSRGGDTEAFF	TGTGCCAGCAGCCGGGGCGGGGACACTGAAGCTTTCTTT
TRBV3-1/TRBV3-2	-	TRBJ2-1	TRBD2	CASSQEGRLAGEYNEQFF	TGTGCCAGCAGCCAAGAGGGGAGACTAGCGGGGGAGTACAATGAGCAGTTCTTC
TRBV5-5	-	TRBJ1-2	-	CANIRPDGRGYGYTF	TGTGCCAACATCAGACCGGACGGCAGGGGCTATGGCTACACCTTC